These 27 T cell receptor beta chains share one sample of origin, sequenced in a study of T cells in women clearing cervical HPV infection (dated by TCRdb to the late 2010s). Receptor libraries were prepared by the immunoSEQ multiplex PCR assay. Sourced from immuneACCESS, this table was stored by TCRdb with only in-frame sequences that have V and J called. A share of the clones is absent; for the studies checked, an unresolved V gene accounts for under half, and the remainder has no known explanation. The table for this sample shows about 14,000 clones. The ten largest clones take up around 8% of the sample. The sample taken for sequencing was blood buffy coat. The receptors derive from a woman between 18 and 75 years old with a cervical HPV16 infection that either progressed to CIN3+ or cleared (not recorded which).

This clone registers medium-sized (0.01 to 0.1%) by frequency. The CDR3 extends 3 residues past the end of the read, so its final part is completed from the germline J gene. The chain links TRBV23-1 to TRBJ2-5, with D perhaps matching TRBD1 (6 bases). TRBV23-1 is an ORF for which the function is uncertain. The CDR3 covers 13 residues. V lost 11 bases and J lost 3, with 16 bases in between. CDR3 DNA (partial): TGCGCCTTCTTCCACAGGGATAAAGAGACC. Its protein is CAFFHRDKET. The whole CDR3 reads CAFFHRDKETQYF.

As regards this clone: The read terminates 3 residues ahead of where the CDR3 ends, so the germline J gene completes it. The V call is TRBV7-3, the J call TRBJ2-2; 9 nucleotides line up with TRBD2. Germline V gives CDR1 SGHTA, CDR2 FQGTGA. The CDR3 is 17 residues long. Trimming removed 4 bases from V and 4 bases from J; junction bases left unmatched: 10. The part of the CDR3 DNA that was read is TGTGCCAGCAGCTCTTCCCTAGCGGGAACGGGCACCGGGGAG. Translated, it gives CASSSSLAGTGTGE. The CDR3, in full, reads CASSSSLAGTGTGELFF.

Remarks on this clone: The read terminates 3 residues before the CDR3 end, so the remaining end is supplied by the germline J gene. The genes are TRBV19 and TRBJ1-2; the match to TRBD1 covers 8 bases. CDR3 length: 14 amino acids. Per the germline V gene, CDR1 is LNHDA and CDR2 is SQIVND (reference sequence). The trim removed 6 bases at V and 4 bases at J, leaving 7 bases unmatched. The CDR3 region is CASSPTGQVYGYTF. CDR3 bases read: TGTGCCAGTAGCCCAACGGGACAGGTCTATGGC.

For this clone: The CDR3 end is not reached by the read, which stops 3 residues before it; the germline J gene fills it in. This chain connects TRBV18 to TRBJ1-2; D is perhaps TRBD1 (6 bases). Trimming shortened V by 3 bases and J by 4 bases, and 15 bases separated the two germline ends. This CDR3 contains 15 residues. In germline, CDR1 is KGHSH, CDR2 LQKENI. CDR3 residues: CASSPYRERSYGYTF. The covered CDR3 bases are TGTGCCAGCTCACCGTACAGGGAGCGATCCTATGGC. Using reference TRBV18 and TRBJ1-2 for the parts outside the CDR3, the full variable domain is NAGVMQNPRHLVRRRGQEARLRCSPMKGHSHVYWYRQLPEEGLKFMVYLQKENIIDESGMPKERFSAEFPKEGPSILRIQQVVRGDSAAYFCASSPYRERSYGYTFGSGTRLTVV.

Comments on this clone: The missing CDR3 end, 3 residues past where the read stops, is filled in from the germline J gene. V usage is TRBV19 and J usage is TRBJ2-3; D perhaps matches TRBD1 (6 bases). From germline, CDR1 is LNHDA and CDR2 SQIVND (reference sequence). This CDR3 is built from 14 residues. The CDR3 DNA, read in part, is TGTGCCAGTAGTATCGGACAGCGTCAAGAGACG. Protein product: CASSIGQRQET. The complete CDR3 sequence is CASSIGQRQETQYF.

The DNA read from the CDR3 is TGTGCCAGCAGGCCGGGACTAGCGGGCCTACCACGCGGTGAG. This encodes CASRPGLAGLPRGE. The full CDR3 is CASRPGLAGLPRGEQFF. This chain links TRBV28 with TRBJ2-1; TRBD2 agrees at 12 bases. The CDR3 is cut off 3 residues early in the read; its end comes from the germline J gene. V lost 6 bases to trimming and J lost 9 bases; unmatched junction nucleotides: 15. Germline assignment: CDR1 MDHEN and CDR2 SYDVKM. The CDR3 length is 17 residues.

CDR3 DNA, as far as it was read: TGTGCCAGCAGCTTATATTCAGGGGGTAGCACTGAA. Amino acids: CASSLYSGGSTE. The entire CDR3 protein reads CASSLYSGGSTEAFF. This sequence joins TRBV7-2 and TRBJ1-1; TRBD1 matches 7 bases. The sequence runs out 3 residues before the end of the CDR3; the remainder is reconstructed from the germline J gene. The CDR3 covers 15 residues. CDR1 SGHTA and CDR2 FQGNSA come from the germline V gene. V shed 2 bases and J 4 bases; nucleotides not matched to a gene: 7.

Concerning this clone itself: The read comes to an end 3 residues before the CDR3 does, leaving the germline J gene to fill in the end. V gene TRBV12-3 or TRBV12-4 combines with J gene TRBJ1-2; perhaps TRBD1 as D (5 bases). V was cut by 5 bases and J by 4 bases, with 11 bases left in between. The CDR3 consists of 13 residues. The DNA read from the CDR3 is TGTGCCAGCAGTCTTAGGACATCCTATGGC. Its translation: CASSLRTSYG. The whole CDR3 is CASSLRTSYGYTF.

Details on this clone: The missing CDR3 end, 3 residues past where the read stops, is filled in from the germline J gene. The chain has TRBV2 and TRBJ1-2, with TRBD1 identical over 8 bases. V shed 10 bases and J 7 bases; nucleotides not matched to a gene: 11. This CDR3 comprises 13 residues. Per the germline V gene, CDR1 is SNHLY and CDR2 is FYNNEI. CDR3 loop: CATRPRTGSGYTF. The sequenced part of the CDR3 DNA is TGTGCCACCAGACCGAGGACAGGGTCTGGC.

Regarding this clone: The sequenced fragment ends 3 residues before the CDR3 boundary, so the rest is inferred from the germline J gene. V usage is TRBV5-4 and J usage is TRBJ2-7; 7 positions match TRBD1. The V segment lost 5 bases and the J segment 3 bases; nucleotides outside the gene matches: 11. Looked up from germline, CDR1 is SGHNT and CDR2 is YYREEE (reference sequence). This CDR3 contains 15 residues. The DNA read from the CDR3 is TGTGCCAGCAGTGATGGAAGGGGACAGAACTACGAG. Translated: CASSDGRGQNYE. The CDR3 in full is CASSDGRGQNYEQYF.

A remark on this clone: The DNA ends 3 residues before the CDR3 does, and the rest of the CDR3 is filled in from the germline J gene. The chain carries TRBV9 and TRBJ1-6, with TRBD1 matching over 8 bases. From germline, CDR1 is SGDLS and CDR2 YYNGEE. With 9 bases clipped from V and 8 bases from J, the junction kept 7 bases outside the gene matches. This CDR3 has 13 residues. The CDR3 spells CATQGQGDSPLHF. The CDR3 DNA, read in part, is TGTGCCACCCAAGGACAGGGAGATTCACCC. Looking up the rest from reference TRBV9 and TRBJ1-6 gives the full variable domain: DSGVTQTPKHLITATGQRVTLRCSPRSGDLSVYWYQQSLDQGLQFLIQYYNGEERAKGNILERFSAQQFPDLHSELNLSSLELGDSALYFCATQGQGDSPLHFGNGTRLTVT.

Worth noting for this clone: A junction boundary mismatches the germline segment, possibly from a read error. This chain's CDR3 is CASSQSTGRVNTIYF. The DNA read from the CDR3 is TGCGCCAGCAGCCAATCGACAGGGAGGGTAAACACG. This chain uses TRBV4-1 with TRBJ1-3; the match to TRBD1 covers 7 bases. From the germline J gene comes the end of the CDR3, since the read stops 3 residues before it. Germline CDR1 is MGHRA and CDR2 is YSYEKL. CDR3 size: 15 residues.

The CDR3 protein is CASSHGLAAFQETQYF. The CDR3 bases that were read are TGTGCCAGCAGCCACGGGCTAGCGGCCTTCCAAGAGACG. V is TRBV13 and J is TRBJ2-3, with TRBD2 matching 7 bases. The read ends 3 residues early relative to the CDR3; the germline J gene fills the gap. CDR1 PRHDT and CDR2 FYEKMQ come from the germline V gene (reference sequence). This CDR3 contains 16 residues.

Note on this clone: The missing CDR3 end, 3 residues past where the read stops, is filled in from the germline J gene. V gene TRBV19 combines with J gene TRBJ1-1, with D hard to call. V was clipped by 2 bases and J by 0 bases, with 10 bases between them. Germline values: CDR1 LNHDA, CDR2 SQIVND (reference sequence). The CDR3 runs to 15 residues. Here the CDR3 reads CASSILAAMNTEAFF. The CDR3 DNA, read in part, is TGTGCCAGTAGTATACTTGCGGCCATGAACACTGAA.

As to this clone: The read terminates 3 residues before the CDR3 end, so the remaining end is supplied by the germline J gene. The chain has TRBV14 and TRBJ2-7; a weak D match, TRBD1 (7 bases). The CDR3 totals 13 residues. V shed 8 bases and J shed 1 base, with 12 bases lying between them. Germline CDR1 and CDR2: SGHDN and FVKESK. This CDR3 is CASRQGGSYEQYF. The part of the CDR3 DNA that was read is TGTGCCAGCCGACAGGGAGGATCCTACGAG.

In regard to this clone: The read gets to within 3 residues of the CDR3 end, and the germline J gene fills in the rest. V and J are TRBV11-2 and TRBJ1-2; tentatively, D is TRBD1 (5 bases). Per the germline V gene, CDR1 is SGHAT and CDR2 is FQNNGV. The CDR3 is 15 residues long. Trimming took 0 bases from V and 2 from J, leaving 10 bases between them. The CDR3 reads CASSLESGPNYGYTF. The DNA read from the CDR3 is TGTGCCAGCAGCTTAGAATCAGGGCCCAACTATGGC.

Comments on this clone: From the germline J gene comes the end of the CDR3, since the read stops 3 residues before it. The gene calls are TRBV9 and TRBJ2-5, with 9 nucleotides matching TRBD2. The CDR3 contains 17 residues. Germline CDR1 reads SGDLS; CDR2 reads YYNGEE. The V segment lost 0 bases and the J segment 6 bases; nucleotides outside the gene matches: 12. The CDR3 reads CASSVAAGTSSPQTQYF. CDR3 DNA (partial): TGTGCCAGCAGCGTAGCAGCCGGGACTAGCTCCCCACAGACC.

About this clone itself: The missing CDR3 end, 3 residues past where the read stops, is filled in from the germline J gene. The V gene is TRBV7-2, the J gene TRBJ1-2; perhaps TRBD1 as D (6 bases). Germline CDR1 is SGHTA and CDR2 is FQGNSA. This CDR3 comprises 14 residues. Partial CDR3 DNA: TGTGCCAGCAGCCCAGGGGCCCCCACAGATACC. Translated, it gives CASSPGAPTDT. The whole CDR3 is CASSPGAPTDTYTF.

Concerning this clone: With the read ending 3 residues before the CDR3 end, the germline J gene is used to fill in that end. V gene TRBV4-2 combines with J gene TRBJ2-6, with D possibly matching TRBD2 (6 bases). With 4 bases removed from V and 0 bases from J, the gap between germline ends came to 16 bases. This CDR3 has 18 amino acids. CDR1 and CDR2 (germline): LGHNA, YNFKEQ. The CDR3 loop is CASSLIGTSSSGANVLTF. The covered CDR3 bases are TGTGCCAGCAGCCTTATAGGGACTTCCTCCTCTGGGGCCAACGTC.

Turning to this clone: The CDR3 goes on 3 residues after the read ends, and that part is filled in from the germline J gene. The chain uses TRBV7-9 and TRBJ1-4, with no clear D. The CDR3 is made up of 15 amino acids. Trimming cost V 1 base and J 5 bases, with 11 bases left between them. Germline V gives CDR1 SEHNR, CDR2 FQNEAQ (reference sequence). The part of the CDR3 DNA that was read is TGTGCCAGCAGCTTAGATCTTTCCGGGAATGAAAAA. Translated, it gives CASSLDLSGNEK. The CDR3, in full, reads CASSLDLSGNEKLFF.

Comment on this clone: The CDR3 end lies 3 residues beyond the end of the read and is filled in from the germline J gene. This sequence joins TRBV6-2 or TRBV6-3 and TRBJ1-1, with 8 bases aligning to TRBD1. The CDR3 spans 15 residues. The ends lost 6 bases at V and 6 bases at J; junction bases unmatched: 12. Germline assignment: CDR1 MNHEY and CDR2 SVGEGT. Partial CDR3 DNA: TGTGCCAGCAGACATGACAGGGGTTCAAGTTCTGAA. Amino acids: CASRHDRGSSSE. The entire CDR3 protein reads CASRHDRGSSSEAFF.

This clone registers medium-sized by frequency. Sequencing ends 3 residues short of the CDR3 end; the germline J gene provides the rest. This rearrangement joins TRBV6-1 to TRBJ2-7, with TRBD1 identical over 9 bases. The V gene's germline CDR1 is MNHNS and CDR2 SASEGT. J gave up 4 bases and V 3 bases, and 4 bases lay outside the gene matches. The CDR3 runs 14 residues. CDR3 region: CASSDGDRVYEQYF. The DNA read from the CDR3 is TGTGCCAGCAGTGATGGGGACAGGGTTTACGAG.

About this clone itself: The read terminates 3 residues ahead of where the CDR3 ends, so the germline J gene completes it. The chain recombines TRBV20-1 with TRBJ1-4; TRBD1 is a possible D gene (5 bases). The V gene's germline CDR1 is DFQATT and CDR2 SNEGSKA (reference sequence). The CDR3 contains 15 residues. V was pared by 4 bases and J by 5 bases, with 17 bases between. The CDR3: CSAKRREGLNEKLFF. The sequenced CDR3 bases are TGCAGTGCTAAACGTCGGGAGGGGTTAAATGAAAAA.

As concerns this clone: With the read ending 3 residues before the CDR3 end, the germline J gene is used to fill in that end. The rearrangement uses TRBV2 and TRBJ1-1; D is perhaps TRBD1 (6 bases). Germline V CDR1 and CDR2: SNHLY, FYNNEI. The CDR3 covers 13 residues. V lost 4 bases to trimming and J lost 5 bases, with 11 bases between them. The part of the CDR3 DNA that was read is TGTGCCAGCAGTGGAGAGGGGGGGACTGAA. Its protein product is CASSGEGGTE. The whole CDR3 protein reads CASSGEGGTEAFF. Drawing the rest from reference TRBV2 and TRBJ1-1, the complete variable domain is EPEVTQTPSHQVTQMGQEVILRCVPISNHLYFYWYRQILGQKVEFLVSFYNNEISEKSEIFDDQFSVERPDGSNFTLKIRSTKLEDSAMYFCASSGEGGTEAFFGQGTRLTVV.

In regard to this clone: The missing CDR3 end, 3 residues past where the read stops, is filled in from the germline J gene. The chain links TRBV7-9 to TRBJ1-2; D gene uncertain. The CDR3 runs to 13 residues. Germline values: CDR1 SEHNR, CDR2 FQNEAQ (reference sequence). The sequenced part of the CDR3 DNA is TGTGCCAGCAGCTTAGGAGCGTCAGATACC. This codes for CASSLGASDT. The CDR3 reads in full as CASSLGASDTYTF.

Points on this clone: The read comes to an end 3 residues before the CDR3 does, leaving the germline J gene to fill in the end. This rearrangement joins TRBV24-1 to TRBJ2-3, with 9 bases matching TRBD2. The germline V gene has CDR1 KGHDR and CDR2 SFDVKD. The CDR3 is made up of 14 amino acids. The V and J ends lost 7 bases and 1 base, in that order; junction bases with no gene match: 2. The covered CDR3 bases are TGTGCCACCAGCTCTAGCGGGGGCACAGATACG. It translates to CATSSSGGTDT. The complete CDR3 reads CATSSSGGTDTQYF.

As regards this clone: The read finishes 3 residues shy of the CDR3 end, and the germline J gene is used to complete it. The V gene is TRBV6-2 or TRBV6-3, the J gene TRBJ2-7, with D possibly being TRBD1 (5 bases). This CDR3 contains 16 residues. Germline CDR1 MNHEY, CDR2 SVGEGT. V was cut by 1 base and J by 3 bases, with 16 bases left in between. CDR3 protein: CASSYYLDSDRYEQYF. The covered CDR3 bases are TGTGCCAGCAGTTACTATCTCGACAGCGATCGCTACGAG.